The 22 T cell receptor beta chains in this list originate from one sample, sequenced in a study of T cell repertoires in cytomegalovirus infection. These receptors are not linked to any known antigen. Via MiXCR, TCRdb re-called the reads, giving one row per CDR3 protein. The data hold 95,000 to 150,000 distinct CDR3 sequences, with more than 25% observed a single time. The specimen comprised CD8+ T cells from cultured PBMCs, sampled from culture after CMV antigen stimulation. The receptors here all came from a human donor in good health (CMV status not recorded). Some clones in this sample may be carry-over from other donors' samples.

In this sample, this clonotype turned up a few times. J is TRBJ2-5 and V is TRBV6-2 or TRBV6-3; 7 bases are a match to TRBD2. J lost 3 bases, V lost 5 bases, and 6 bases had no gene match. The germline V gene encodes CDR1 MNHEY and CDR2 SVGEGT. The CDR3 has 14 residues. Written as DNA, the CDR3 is TGTGCCAGCAGTCCGCTCGGGACTAAAGAGACCCAGTACTTC. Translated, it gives CASSPLGTKETQYF.

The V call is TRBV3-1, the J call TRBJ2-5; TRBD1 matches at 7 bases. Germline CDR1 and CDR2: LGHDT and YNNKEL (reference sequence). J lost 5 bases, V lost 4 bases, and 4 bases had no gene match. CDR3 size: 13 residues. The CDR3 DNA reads TGTGCCAGCAGCCGCGACAGGGCGGAGACCCAGTACTTC. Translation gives CASSRDRAETQYF.

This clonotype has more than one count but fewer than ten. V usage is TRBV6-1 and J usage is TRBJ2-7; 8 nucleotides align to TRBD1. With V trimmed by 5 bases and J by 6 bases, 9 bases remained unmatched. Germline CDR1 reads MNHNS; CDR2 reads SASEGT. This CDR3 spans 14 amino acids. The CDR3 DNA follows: TGTGCCAGCAGTAGACGGACAGGGCCGGGCGAGCAGTACTTC. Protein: CASSRRTGPGEQYF.

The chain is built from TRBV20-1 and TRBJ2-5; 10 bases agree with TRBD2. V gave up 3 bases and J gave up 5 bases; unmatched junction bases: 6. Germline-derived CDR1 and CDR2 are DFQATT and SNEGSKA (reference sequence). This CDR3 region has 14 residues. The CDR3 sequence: CSARKSGGAETQYF. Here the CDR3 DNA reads TGCAGTGCTAGGAAGAGCGGGGGGGCGGAGACCCAGTACTTC.

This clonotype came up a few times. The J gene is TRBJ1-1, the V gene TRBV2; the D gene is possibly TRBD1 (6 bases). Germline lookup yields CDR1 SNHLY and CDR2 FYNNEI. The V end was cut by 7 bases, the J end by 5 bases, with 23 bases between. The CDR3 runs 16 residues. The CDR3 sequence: CASTERGASGRTEAFF. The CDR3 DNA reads TGTGCCAGCACCGAGAGGGGGGCCTCCGGTAGGACTGAAGCTTTCTTT. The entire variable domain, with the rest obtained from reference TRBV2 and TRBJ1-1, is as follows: EPEVTQTPSHQVTQMGQEVILRCVPISNHLYFYWYRQILGQKVEFLVSFYNNEISEKSEIFDDQFSVERPDGSNFTLKIRSTKLEDSAMYFCASTERGASGRTEAFFGQGTRLTVV.

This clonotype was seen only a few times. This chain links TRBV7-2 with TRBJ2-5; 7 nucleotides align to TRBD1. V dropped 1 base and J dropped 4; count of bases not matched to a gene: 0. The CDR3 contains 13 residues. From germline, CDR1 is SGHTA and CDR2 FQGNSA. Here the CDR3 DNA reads TGTGCCAGCAGCTTAGGGGACAGAGAGACCCAGTACTTC. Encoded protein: CASSLGDRETQYF.

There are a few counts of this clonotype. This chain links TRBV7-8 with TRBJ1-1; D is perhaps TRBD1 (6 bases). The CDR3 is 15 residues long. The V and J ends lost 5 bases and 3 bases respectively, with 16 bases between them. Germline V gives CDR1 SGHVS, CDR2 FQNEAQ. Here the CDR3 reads CASSMAGAGYTEAFF. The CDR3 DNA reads TGTGCCAGCAGCATGGCGGGGGCGGGGTACACTGAAGCTTTCTTT.

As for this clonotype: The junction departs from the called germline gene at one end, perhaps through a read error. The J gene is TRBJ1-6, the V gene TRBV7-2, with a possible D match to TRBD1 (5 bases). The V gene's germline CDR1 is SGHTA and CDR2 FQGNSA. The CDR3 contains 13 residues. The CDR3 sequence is CASSLGWSDIHNF. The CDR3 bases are TGTGCCAGCAGCTTAGGTTGGTCGGACATCCATAACTTT.

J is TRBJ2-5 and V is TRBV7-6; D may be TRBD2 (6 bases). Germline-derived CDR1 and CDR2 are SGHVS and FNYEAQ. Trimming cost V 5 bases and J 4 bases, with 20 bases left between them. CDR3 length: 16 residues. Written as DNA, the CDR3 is TGTGCCAGCAGCAGAGAGGCGGGACCTAGGGCAGAGACCCAGTACTTC. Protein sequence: CASSREAGPRAETQYF.

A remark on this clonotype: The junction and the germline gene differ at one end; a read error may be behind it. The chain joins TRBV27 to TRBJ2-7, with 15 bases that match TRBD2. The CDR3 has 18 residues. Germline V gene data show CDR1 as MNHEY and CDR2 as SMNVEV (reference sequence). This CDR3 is CAGSPTLGTSGGFDEQYF. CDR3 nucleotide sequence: TGTGCCGGCAGTCCCACGCTAGGGACTAGCGGGGGGTTCGACGAGCAGTACTTC.

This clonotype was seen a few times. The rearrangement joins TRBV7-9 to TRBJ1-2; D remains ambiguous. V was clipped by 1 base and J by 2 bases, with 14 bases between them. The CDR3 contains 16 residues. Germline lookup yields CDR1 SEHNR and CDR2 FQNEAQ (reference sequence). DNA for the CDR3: TGTGCCAGCAGCTTAGAGGGTCGTCAGACGAACTATGGCTACACCTTC. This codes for CASSLEGRQTNYGYTF. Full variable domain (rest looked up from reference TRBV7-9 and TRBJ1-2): DTGVSQNPRHKITKRGQNVTFRCDPISEHNRLYWYRQTLGQGPEFLTYFQNEAQLEKSRLLSDRFSAERPKGSFSTLEIQRTEQGDSAMYLCASSLEGRQTNYGYTFGSGTRLTVV.

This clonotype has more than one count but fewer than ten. CDR3 protein: CASSTGTYKNIQYF. As DNA, the CDR3 is TGTGCCAGCAGCACAGGGACGTACAAAAACATTCAGTACTTC. The J gene is TRBJ2-4, the V gene TRBV7-9; tentatively, D is TRBD1 (6 bases). The germline gives CDR1 SEHNR, CDR2 FQNEAQ (reference sequence). The CDR3 is 14 amino acids. Trimming pared 5 bases from V and 3 bases from J, leaving 11 bases between.

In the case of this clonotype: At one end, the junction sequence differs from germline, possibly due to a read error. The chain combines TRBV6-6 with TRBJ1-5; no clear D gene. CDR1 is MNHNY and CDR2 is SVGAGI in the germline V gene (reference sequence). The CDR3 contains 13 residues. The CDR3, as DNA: TGTGTCAGCAGTGAGGGCAGACATCAGCCCCAGCATTTT. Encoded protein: CVSSEGRHQPQHF.

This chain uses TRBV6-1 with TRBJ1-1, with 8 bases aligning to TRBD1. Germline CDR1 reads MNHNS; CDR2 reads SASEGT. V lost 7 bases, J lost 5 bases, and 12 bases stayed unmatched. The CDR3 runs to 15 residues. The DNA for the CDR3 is TGTGCCAGCACCCTTAGCCTGACAGGGGTGACTGAAGCTTTCTTT. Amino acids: CASTLSLTGVTEAFF.

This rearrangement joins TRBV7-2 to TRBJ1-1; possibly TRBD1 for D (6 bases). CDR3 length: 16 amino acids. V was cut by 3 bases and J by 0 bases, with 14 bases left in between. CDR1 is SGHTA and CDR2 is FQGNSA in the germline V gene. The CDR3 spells CASSFTTGLMNTEAFF. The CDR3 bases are TGTGCCAGCAGCTTTACGACAGGTTTAATGAACACTGAAGCTTTCTTT.

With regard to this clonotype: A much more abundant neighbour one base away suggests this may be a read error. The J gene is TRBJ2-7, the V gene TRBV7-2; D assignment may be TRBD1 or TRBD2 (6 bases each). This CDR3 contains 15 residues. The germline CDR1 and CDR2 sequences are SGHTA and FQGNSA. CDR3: CASSPVGGVSYELYF. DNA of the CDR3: TGTGCCAGCAGCCCAGTGGGGGGCGTTTCCTACGAGCTGTACTTC.

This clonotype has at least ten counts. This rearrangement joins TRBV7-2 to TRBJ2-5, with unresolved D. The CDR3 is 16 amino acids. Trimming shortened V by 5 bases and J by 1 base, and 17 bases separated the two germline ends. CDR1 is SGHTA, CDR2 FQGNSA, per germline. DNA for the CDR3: TGTGCCAGCAGCGCCGGACGGACGAAAAGCCAAGAGACCCAGTACTTC. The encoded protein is CASSAGRTKSQETQYF.

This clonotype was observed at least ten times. The CDR3 DNA reads TGTGCCAGTAGTATAGAAGGACACCTTGACTACGAGCAGTACTTC. Its protein is CASSIEGHLDYEQYF. The rearrangement links TRBV19 to TRBJ2-7, with a weak D call TRBD1 (5 bases). The V gene lost 0 bases and the J gene lost 3 bases, with 12 bases spanning the gap. Germline V gives CDR1 LNHDA, CDR2 SQIVND (reference sequence). The CDR3 contains 15 residues.

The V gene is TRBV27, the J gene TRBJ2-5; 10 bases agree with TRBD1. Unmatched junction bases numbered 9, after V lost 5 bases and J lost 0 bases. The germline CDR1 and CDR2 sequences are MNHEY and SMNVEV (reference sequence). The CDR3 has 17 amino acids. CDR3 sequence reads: CASSPIRTGGYQETQYF. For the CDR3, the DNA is TGTGCCAGCAGTCCTATTCGGACAGGGGGATACCAAGAGACCCAGTACTTC.

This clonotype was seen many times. The DNA of the CDR3 is TGTGCCAGCAGCCGAACCACCAGGCAATCCCTATGGGGAAACACCATATATTTT. It translates to CASSRTTRQSLWGNTIYF. The chain carries TRBV12-3 or TRBV12-4 and TRBJ1-3; D not certain. The CDR3 covers 18 residues. Trimming shortened V by 6 bases and J by 4 bases, and 25 bases separated the two germline ends.

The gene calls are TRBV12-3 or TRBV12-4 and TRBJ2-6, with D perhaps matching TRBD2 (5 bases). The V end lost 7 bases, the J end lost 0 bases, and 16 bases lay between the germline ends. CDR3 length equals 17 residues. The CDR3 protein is CASNLAGRFSGANVLTF. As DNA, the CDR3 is TGTGCCAGCAACCTCGCGGGCAGATTCTCTGGGGCCAACGTCCTGACTTTC.

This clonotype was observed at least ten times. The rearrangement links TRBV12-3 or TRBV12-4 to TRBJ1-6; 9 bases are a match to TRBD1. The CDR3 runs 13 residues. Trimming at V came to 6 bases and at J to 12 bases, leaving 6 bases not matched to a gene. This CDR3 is CASSRDRERPLHF. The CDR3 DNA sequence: TGTGCCAGCAGCCGGGACAGGGAACGACCCCTCCACTTT.